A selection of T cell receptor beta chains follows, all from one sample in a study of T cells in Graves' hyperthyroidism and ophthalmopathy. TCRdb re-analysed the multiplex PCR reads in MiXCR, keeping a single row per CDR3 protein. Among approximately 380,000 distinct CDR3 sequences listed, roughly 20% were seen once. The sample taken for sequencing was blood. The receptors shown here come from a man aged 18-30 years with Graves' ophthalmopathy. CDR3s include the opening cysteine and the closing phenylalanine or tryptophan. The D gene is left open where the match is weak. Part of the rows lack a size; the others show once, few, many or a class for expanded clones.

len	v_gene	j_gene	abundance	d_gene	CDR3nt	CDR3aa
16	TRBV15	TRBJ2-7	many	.	TGTGCCACCAGCAGAGATGAGTTGGGGGTACCCTACGAGCAGTACTTC	CATSRDELGVPYEQYF
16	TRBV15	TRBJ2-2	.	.	TGTGCCACCAGCAGGGGGAGGACACCTAACACCGGGGAGCTGTTTTTT	CATSRGRTPNTGELFF
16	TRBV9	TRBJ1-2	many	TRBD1	TGTGCCAGCAGCGTAGCGGGGGGACAGGGGACCTATGGCTACACCTTC	CASSVAGGQGTYGYTF
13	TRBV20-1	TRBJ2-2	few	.	TGCAGTGCTAGGAGTACGAACACCGGGGAGCTGTTTTTT	CSARSTNTGELFF
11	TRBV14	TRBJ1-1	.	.	TGTGCCAGCAGCCAAGATATTGAAGCTTTCTTT	CASSQDIEAFF
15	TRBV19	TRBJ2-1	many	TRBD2	TGTGCCAGTAGTGTCACTAGCGACTCCTACAATGAGCAGTTCTTC	CASSVTSDSYNEQFF
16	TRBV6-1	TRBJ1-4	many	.	TGTGCCAGCAGTGAACGGACAGATTCAACTAATGAAAAACTGTTTTTT	CASSERTDSTNEKLFF
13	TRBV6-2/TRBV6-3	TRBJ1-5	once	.	TGTGCCAGCAGAGACGGGGGGAGTCAGCCCCAGCATTTT	CASRDGGSQPQHF
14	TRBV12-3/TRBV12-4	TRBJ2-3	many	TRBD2	TGTGCCAGCACCGTAGCGGGTGGCACAGATACGCAGTATTTT	CASTVAGGTDTQYF
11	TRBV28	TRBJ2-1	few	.	TGTGCCAGCCCCCAGGGGCATGAGCAGTTCTTC	CASPQGHEQFF
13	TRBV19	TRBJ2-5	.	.	TGTGCCAGTAGTCCGTGGGGCGAAGAGACCCAGTACTTC	CASSPWGEETQYF
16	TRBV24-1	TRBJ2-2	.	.	TGTGCCACCAGTGACCTTGCACAGGGGAGGACCGGGGAGCTGTTTTTT	CATSDLAQGRTGELFF
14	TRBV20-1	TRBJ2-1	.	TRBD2	TGCAGTGCTAGAGATTTGGGGGGGGGCAATGAGCAGTTCTTC	CSARDLGGGNEQFF
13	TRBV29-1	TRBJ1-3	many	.	TGCAGCGTCCGATTGACCTCTGGAAACACCATATATTTT	CSVRLTSGNTIYF
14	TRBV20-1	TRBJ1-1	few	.	TGCAGTGTTAATAGTCCATGGGTTTCCACTGAAGCTTTCTTT	CSVNSPWVSTEAFF
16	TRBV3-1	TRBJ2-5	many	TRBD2	TGTGCCAGCAGCCCTGAGGGGCCGACTAGCGGGGAGACCCAGTACTTC	CASSPEGPTSGETQYF
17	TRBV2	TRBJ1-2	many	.	TGTGCCAGCAGTGTAGTCGTGTCCTCCTTGCTGGGCTATGGCTACACCTTC	CASSVVVSSLLGYGYTF
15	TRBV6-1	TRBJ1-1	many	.	TGTGCCAGCAGTGAATTACTTAAAACGAACACTGAAGCTTTCTTT	CASSELLKTNTEAFF
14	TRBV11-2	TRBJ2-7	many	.	TGTGCCAGCAGCTTAGGACCCGCTGCCTACGAGCAGTACTTC	CASSLGPAAYEQYF
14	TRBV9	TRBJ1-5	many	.	TGTGCCAGCAGCGGAGACGGGGGCGAGCAGCCCCAGCATTTT	CASSGDGGEQPQHF
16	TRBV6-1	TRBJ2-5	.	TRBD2	TGTGCCAGCAGTGAAGTAGCGGGGGGCACAATAGAGACCCAGTACTTC	CASSEVAGGTIETQYF
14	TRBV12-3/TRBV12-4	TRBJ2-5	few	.	TGTGCCAGCAGTTTTTCGGGGCTAACGGAGACCCAGTACTTC	CASSFSGLTETQYF
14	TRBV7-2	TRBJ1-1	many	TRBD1	TGTGCCAGCAGCTTGGGACAGAAGAACACTGAAGCTTTCTTT	CASSLGQKNTEAFF
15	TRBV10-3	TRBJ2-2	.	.	TGTGCCATCAGCGAGGGACGGGAAAACACCGGGGAGCTGTTTTTT	CAISEGRENTGELFF
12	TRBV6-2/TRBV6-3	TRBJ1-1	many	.	TGTGCCAGCAGTCCCCCAGGGGTTGAGGCTTTCTTT	CASSPPGVEAFF
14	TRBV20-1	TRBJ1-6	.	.	TGCAGTGCTGAACCAGGTGCGGGCAATTCACCCCTCCACTTT	CSAEPGAGNSPLHF
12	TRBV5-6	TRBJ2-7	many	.	TGTGCCAGCAGCTCGACCGTAGCCGAGCAGTACTTC	CASSSTVAEQYF
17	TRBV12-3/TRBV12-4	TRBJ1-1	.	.	TGTGCCAGCAGTAGAGAGGCTGGGGGGGCTGGTGACACTGAAGCTTTCTTT	CASSREAGGAGDTEAFF
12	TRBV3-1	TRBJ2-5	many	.	TGTGCCAGCAGCCAGACAGCTAAGACCCAGTACTTC	CASSQTAKTQYF
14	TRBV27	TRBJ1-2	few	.	TGTGCCAGCAGTTGGACACCAACAAACTATGGCTACACCTTC	CASSWTPTNYGYTF
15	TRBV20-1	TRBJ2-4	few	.	TGCAGTGCCCGTACAGGAGTCCTAGCCAAAAACATTCAGTACTTC	CSARTGVLAKNIQYF
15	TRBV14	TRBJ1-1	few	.	TGTGCCAGCAGCCAAGTCACGAGTGGTAAGCCTGAAGCTTTCTTT	CASSQVTSGKPEAFF
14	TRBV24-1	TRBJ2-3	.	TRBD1	TGTGCCACCAGCAGGGGGCATTCCACAGATACGCAGTATTTT	CATSRGHSTDTQYF
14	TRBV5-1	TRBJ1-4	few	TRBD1	TGCGCCAGCAGCAAACAGGGGGAGAATGAAAAACTGTTTTTT	CASSKQGENEKLFF
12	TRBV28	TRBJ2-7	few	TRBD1	TGTGCCACCGGACAGGGGTTTTACGAGCAGTACTTC	CATGQGFYEQYF
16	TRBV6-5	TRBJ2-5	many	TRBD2	TGTGCCAGCAGTTACTCGACGGGACTAGCCGGAGAGACCCAGTACTTC	CASSYSTGLAGETQYF
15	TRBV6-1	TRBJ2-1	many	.	TGTGCCAGCAGTTCGCCGGGACCCTCCTACAATGAGCAGTTCTTC	CASSSPGPSYNEQFF
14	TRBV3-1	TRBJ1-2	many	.	TGTGCCAGCAGCCAGGGGATGCCTAACTATGGCTACACCTTC	CASSQGMPNYGYTF
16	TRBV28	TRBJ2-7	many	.	TGTGCCAGCAGCTCTGGCCCCGCCGGGGCCCGTTCCCAGCAGTACTTC	CASSSGPAGARSQQYF
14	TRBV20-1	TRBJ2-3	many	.	TGCAGTGCTAGAGATCCCACAAGCACAGATACGCAGTATTTT	CSARDPTSTDTQYF
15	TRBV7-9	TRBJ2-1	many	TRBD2	TGTGCCAGCGGAAAAGAAGGCGGGGGGGCTAATGAGCAGTTCTTC	CASGKEGGGANEQFF
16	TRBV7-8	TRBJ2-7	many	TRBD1	TGTGCCAGCAGCTTATTATCGGGACAGGGGTCCTACGAGCAGTACTTC	CASSLLSGQGSYEQYF
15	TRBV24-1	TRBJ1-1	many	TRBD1	TGTGCCACCAGTGCGACAGGGAGGGGTAACACTGAAGCTTTCTTT	CATSATGRGNTEAFF
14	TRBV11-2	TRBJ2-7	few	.	TGTGCCAGCAGCCTAAGACGTGGCGGCCTTGAGCAGTACTTC	CASSLRRGGLEQYF
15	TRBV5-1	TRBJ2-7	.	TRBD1	TGCGCCAGCAGTCGTCAGGGACAGGGTTTCGACGAGCAGTACTTC	CASSRQGQGFDEQYF
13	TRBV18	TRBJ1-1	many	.	TGTGCCAGCTCACCACTCGACGGAAGGGACGCTTTCTTT	CASSPLDGRDAFF
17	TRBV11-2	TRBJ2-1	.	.	TGTGCCAGCAGCTTCCCCAAGGGGGGTGTGGGGTACAATGAGCAGTTCTTC	CASSFPKGGVGYNEQFF
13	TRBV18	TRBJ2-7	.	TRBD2	TGTGCCAGCTCACCACGAAGGGAGGGCGAGCAGTACTTC	CASSPRREGEQYF
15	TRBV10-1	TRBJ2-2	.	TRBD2	TGCGCCAGCAGTGAAAGCGGGGGTAACACCGGGGAGCTGTTTTTT	CASSESGGNTGELFF
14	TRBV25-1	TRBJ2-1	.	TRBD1	TGTGCCAGCAGTGATTGGGACAGAAACAATGAGCAGTTCTTC	CASSDWDRNNEQFF
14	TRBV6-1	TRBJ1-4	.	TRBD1	TGTGCCAGCAGTCCGGGACAGGGATTAGCTCAACTGTTTTTT	CASSPGQGLAQLFF
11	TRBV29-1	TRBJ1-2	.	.	TGCAGCGTTGACATGGGGGATGGCTACACCTTC	CSVDMGDGYTF
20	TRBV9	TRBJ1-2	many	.	TGTGCCAGCAGCGTAAGCCCCGCCTCGGACGAAACTGGGGCTAACTATGGCTACACCTTC	CASSVSPASDETGANYGYTF
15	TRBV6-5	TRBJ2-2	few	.	TGTGCCAGCAGTTACGGCTCGGGTAGCACCGGGGAGCTGTTTTTT	CASSYGSGSTGELFF
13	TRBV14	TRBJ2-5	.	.	TGTGCCAGCAGCCACGATGACCAAGAGACCCAGTACTTC	CASSHDDQETQYF
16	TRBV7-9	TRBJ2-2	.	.	TGTGCCAGTAGCTTAGCAACACGTCCAGGCACCGGGGAGCTGTTTTTT	CASSLATRPGTGELFF